A selection of T cell receptor beta chains follows, all from one sample in a study of blood T cells in healthy people across ages. TCRdb reprocessed the 5' RACE reads with MiXCR, giving one entry per CDR3 protein. This table holds fewer than 2,000,000 distinct CDR3 sequences, approximately 32% found once. Sequencing was done on a sample of blood. Every receptor here comes from a woman in her 30s in good health. The CDR3 runs from the conserved cysteine through the conserved F or W. A D gene is named only where the DNA matches it firmly. Size values are once, few and many counts, or a class for expanded clones, and some rows have none.

j_call v_call d_call clone_size cdr3_nt cdr3_aa
TRBJ2-5 TRBV7-3 TRBD2 few TGTGCCAGCAGCCCCCTCACTAGCGGGGGTAGAGGGACCCAGTACTTC CASSPLTSGGRGTQYF
TRBJ2-7 TRBV20-1 . few TGCAGTGCTATCGACGGCTCCTACGAGCAGTACTTC CSAIDGSYEQYF
TRBJ1-4 TRBV18 TRBD1 . TGTGCCAGCTCACGAACACCGGGACAGGGAAGTGAAAAACTGTTTTTT CASSRTPGQGSEKLFF
TRBJ2-3 TRBV13 . . TGTGCCAGCAGGGCGGCGGGGCCTAGCACAGATACGCAGTATTTT CASRAAGPSTDTQYF
TRBJ2-1 TRBV5-1 . . TGCGCCAGCAGCTTCGGAGGGCTATCCAGGATTGAGCAGTTCTTC CASSFGGLSRIEQFF
TRBJ1-1 TRBV29-1 TRBD1 . TGCAGCGTTGAATCGGGTCCGGGACAGGAGGTCACTGAAGCTTTCTTT CSVESGPGQEVTEAFF
TRBJ1-1 TRBV5-1 . . TGCGCCAGCAGCTTAGGTTCCAGGATAACGAACACTGAAGCTTTCTTT CASSLGSRITNTEAFF
TRBJ1-1 TRBV5-1 . . TGCGCCAGCTGCGCGGACAGCATGTTGAACACTGAAGCTTTCTTT CASCADSMLNTEAFF
TRBJ2-3 TRBV29-1 TRBD2 few TGCAGCGGATTACTAGCGGGAGAGACAGATACGCAGTATTTT CSGLLAGETDTQYF
TRBJ2-2 TRBV18 . . TGTGCCAGCTCACCACTAACAGGGAGGAGAACCGGGGAGCTGTTTTTT CASSPLTGRRTGELFF
TRBJ1-2 TRBV27 . . TGTGCCACCAGCGCAGGGAGGGTTAACTATGGCTACACCTTC CATSAGRVNYGYTF
TRBJ2-6 TRBV27 . . TGTGCCAGCAGTTTATCGGGGACCTACGCGTTCTCTGGGGCCAACGTCCTGACTTTC CASSLSGTYAFSGANVLTF
TRBJ2-7 TRBV5-1 . . TGCGCCAGCAGCTTACAGGGCGAACGCGAGCAGTACTTC CASSLQGEREQYF
TRBJ2-5 TRBV11-2 TRBD1 . TGTGCCAGCAGCCCCATATTCTCGGCGGACAGGGAAAAGGATGAGACCCAGTACTTC CASSPIFSADREKDETQYF
TRBJ2-5 TRBV20-1 . . TGCAGTGCTAATGGAGCGTTAGACGGACTAAAAGAGACCCAGTACTTC CSANGALDGLKETQYF
TRBJ2-1 TRBV6-1 TRBD1 . TGTGCCAGCAGTGTTCGACAGGGATATTACAATGAGCAGTTCTTC CASSVRQGYYNEQFF
TRBJ2-7 TRBV20-1 . once TGCAGTGCTAGACCCGGGGGCCTAACCTACGAGCAGTACTTC CSARPGGLTYEQYF
TRBJ1-4 TRBV20-1 . few TGCAGTGCTAGCAGGGGCCCTGCAACTAATGAAAAACTGTTTTTT CSASRGPATNEKLFF
TRBJ1-1 TRBV6-1 TRBD1 . TGTGCCAGCCCTAGCGGACAGGGAAACACTGAAGCTTTCTTT CASPSGQGNTEAFF
TRBJ2-1 TRBV11-3 TRBD1 . TGTGCCAGCAGCTTAGGCGGGGGACAGGGGGCCGACGTGCAGTTCTTC CASSLGGGQGADVQFF
TRBJ2-1 TRBV10-3 . many TGTGCCATCAGTGAGTCTGCGAATGAGCAGTTCTTC CAISESANEQFF
TRBJ1-6 TRBV20-1 TRBD1 . TGCAGTGCTAGAGATGGGACAGGGGGACGCTCCTATAATTCACCCCTCCACTTT CSARDGTGGRSYNSPLHF
TRBJ2-5 TRBV18 . . TGTGCCAGCTCACCAAATCAGGAGCAGTACTTC CASSPNQEQYF
TRBJ1-5 TRBV20-1 . . TGCAGTGCTCACGGGACCCAGATCAATCAGCCCCAGCATTTT CSAHGTQINQPQHF
TRBJ2-3 TRBV29-1 . many TGCAGCGTTGTTGTGCCAGGATGGACAGATACGCAGTATTTT CSVVVPGWTDTQYF
TRBJ2-5 TRBV10-3 TRBD2 few TGTGCCATCAGCGGGGGGGCCCAAGAGACCCAGTACTTC CAISGGAQETQYF
TRBJ2-7 TRBV6-1 . . TGTGCCAGCAGTGAAAAGTCGGGCAGTTCCTACGAGCAGTACTTC CASSEKSGSSYEQYF